These 24 T cell receptor beta chains share one sample of origin, sequenced in a study of T cells in localized non-small cell lung cancer. The method was immunoSEQ multiplex PCR; TCRdb's version includes in-frame clones alone and lacks a portion of them. In the table there are tens of thousands of clones, around 93% of which are singletons. Specimen: peripheral blood mononuclear cells, collected before any cancer treatment. These receptors were obtained from a female donor older than 55 with stage II lung adenocarcinoma.

The chain combines TRBV28 with TRBJ2-2; D is uncertain. Between the trimmed V and J ends, which lost 5 bases and 6 bases, there was a span of 7 bases. Germline lookup yields CDR1 MDHEN and CDR2 SYDVKM. The CDR3 has 12 residues. CDR3 sequence (DNA): TGTGCCAGCAGTGGCCTCCCCGGGGAGCTGTTTTTT. Residues: CASSGLPGELFF.

The chain uses TRBV19 and TRBJ1-4; D gene unclear. The germline V and J ends were trimmed by 6 bases and 5 bases, with 13 bases remaining between them. The germline V gene has CDR1 LNHDA and CDR2 SQIVND (reference sequence). This CDR3 region has 14 residues. In nucleotides, the CDR3 is TGTGCCAGTAGAGATACTATGCTCAATGAAAAACTGTTTTTT. Its protein is CASRDTMLNEKLFF.

This chain uses TRBV19 with TRBJ1-2, with 11 nucleotides matching TRBD1. Trimming at V came to 4 bases and at J to 10 bases, leaving 5 bases not matched to a gene. CDR3 size: 13 residues. CDR1 and CDR2 from the germline V gene are LNHDA and SQIVND (reference sequence). Written as DNA, the CDR3 is TGTGCCAGTAGTACCCGGACAGGGGGCAACTACACCTTC. It yields the protein CASSTRTGGNYTF.

The rearrangement joins TRBV2 to TRBJ1-2; tentatively, D is TRBD1 (5 bases). Trimming took 6 bases from V and 7 from J, leaving 18 bases between them. The germline CDR1 and CDR2 sequences are SNHLY and FYNNEI. CDR3 length equals 14 residues. Here the CDR3 reads CASRAGNGDGGYTF. In DNA form, the CDR3 reads TGTGCCAGCAGGGCCGGTAACGGGGACGGTGGCTACACCTTC.

V and J are TRBV5-1 and TRBJ1-4; possibly TRBD1 for D (6 bases). The CDR3 has 14 amino acids. Looked up from germline, CDR1 is SGHRS and CDR2 is YFSETQ. V lost 4 bases, J lost 8 bases, and 15 bases lay in between. The DNA of the CDR3 is TGCGCCAGCAGCGTGGACAGAATGGGAGAAAAACTGTTTTTT. Translating gives CASSVDRMGEKLFF.

This chain joins TRBV11-2 and TRBJ1-6; the D gene is possibly TRBD1 (5 bases). Germline CDR1 is SGHAT and CDR2 is FQNNGV. CDR3 size: 17 residues. Trimming removed 2 bases at V and 7 bases at J, with 18 bases between. In DNA, the CDR3 is TGTGCCAGCAGCTTAACTCGGGACCGGGTGGGGAATTCACCCCTCCACTTT. Translation: CASSLTRDRVGNSPLHF.

The V call is TRBV29-1, the J call TRBJ1-2; perhaps TRBD1 as D (6 bases). This CDR3 is 12 amino acids long. V was shortened by 6 bases and J by 4 bases, with 12 bases between the two germline ends. Germline values: CDR1 SQVTM, CDR2 ANQGSEA. The CDR3 sequence: CSVGTGSYGYTF. CDR3 in DNA: TGCAGCGTGGGAACAGGGTCCTATGGCTACACCTTC.

The genes are TRBV7-2 and TRBJ2-3; D uncertain. Trimming removed 5 bases at V and 13 bases at J, with 16 bases between. The CDR3 has 12 residues. Germline V gives CDR1 SGHTA, CDR2 FQGNSA. The CDR3 bases are TGTGCCAGCAGCCCTCGAGGCGGTCCGGAGTATTTT. Its protein product is CASSPRGGPEYF.

The CDR3: CASSLGLPLGYGYTF. DNA of the CDR3: TGTGCCAGCAGTTTAGGGCTTCCCCTCGGCTATGGCTACACCTTC. V usage is TRBV27 and J usage is TRBJ1-2; D uncertain. Germline V gene sequence: CDR1 MNHEY, CDR2 SMNVEV (reference sequence). Deletions cut 2 bases from V and 4 bases from J, with 14 bases between. This CDR3 has 15 amino acids.

The J gene is TRBJ1-2, the V gene TRBV9, with D hard to call. This CDR3 is built from 13 residues. Germline CDR1 SGDLS, CDR2 YYNGEE. V shed 6 bases and J shed 1 base, with 10 bases lying between them. Here the CDR3 DNA reads TGTGCCAGCACCGAGACTGTTAACTATGGCTACACCTTC. Translation: CASTETVNYGYTF.

The V and J genes are TRBV7-8 and TRBJ2-1; 11 bases align to TRBD2. Germline V gene data show CDR1 as SGHVS and CDR2 as FQNEAQ. Trimming cost V 4 bases and J 4 bases; bases outside gene matches: 6. The CDR3 is 16 amino acids. The CDR3 reads CASSSSTSGEYNEQFF. The CDR3 region has the DNA TGTGCCAGCAGCTCTTCGACTAGCGGGGAATACAATGAGCAGTTCTTC.

The gene calls are TRBV7-8 and TRBJ2-1; 10 bases are a match to TRBD2. V shed 8 bases, J shed 0 bases, and the junction held 16 bases outside the gene matches. The length of the CDR3 is 19 residues. CDR1 is SGHVS, CDR2 FQNEAQ, per germline. CDR3 amino acids: CASGVRRLAGSSSYNEQFF. CDR3 nucleotide sequence: TGTGCCAGCGGGGTGCGGAGACTAGCGGGTTCCAGCTCCTACAATGAGCAGTTCTTC.

The chain links TRBV7-2 to TRBJ2-5; TRBD2 is a possible D gene (6 bases). The CDR3 loop spans 15 amino acids. Trimming stripped 7 bases from V and 6 bases from J, with 21 bases between. Germline V gene sequence: CDR1 SGHTA, CDR2 FQGNSA. This CDR3 is CASTFERGLRQTQYF. DNA for the CDR3: TGTGCCAGCACATTCGAAAGGGGACTCAGACAGACCCAGTACTTC.

The gene calls are TRBV7-2 and TRBJ1-1, with TRBD1 as a possible D gene (6 bases). Germline lookup yields CDR1 SGHTA and CDR2 FQGNSA. Trimming took off 6 bases at V and 1 base at J, with 27 bases between the two ends. This CDR3 comprises 19 residues. The CDR3 region has the DNA TGTGCCAGCAGGCCTCCCCCACAAAGGGGGGGGCTGGCGAACACTGAAGCTTTCTTT. Its translation: CASRPPPQRGGLANTEAFF. Full variable domain (outside the CDR3, taken from reference TRBV7-2 and TRBJ1-1): GAGVSQSPSNKVTEKGKDVELRCDPISGHTALYWYRQSLGQGLEFLIYFQGNSAPDKSGLPSDRFSAERTGGSVSTLTIQRTQQEDSAVYLCASRPPPQRGGLANTEAFFGQGTRLTVV.

The V gene is TRBV5-1, the J gene TRBJ2-2; D not resolved. Germline V gene data show CDR1 as SGHRS and CDR2 as YFSETQ. CDR3 length: 16 amino acids. With 2 bases removed from V and 1 base from J, the gap between germline ends came to 12 bases. The CDR3 nucleotides read TGCGCCAGCAGCTTAGGGCACCTTCTGAACACCGGGGAGCTGTTTTTT. Translated, it gives CASSLGHLLNTGELFF. The full variable domain, completed using reference TRBV5-1 and TRBJ2-2, is KAGVTQTPRYLIKTRGQQVTLSCSPISGHRSVSWYQQTPGQGLQFLFEYFSETQRNKGNFPGRFSGRQFSNSRSEMNVSTLELGDSALYLCASSLGHLLNTGELFFGEGSRLTVL.

Regarding this clone: Other DNA sequences in the sample encode the same CDR3. V and J are TRBV5-1 and TRBJ1-1; maybe TRBD1 (5 bases). This CDR3 comprises 14 residues. V shed 4 bases and J shed 0 bases, with 10 bases lying between them. The germline CDR1 and CDR2 sequences are SGHRS and YFSETQ. The CDR3 is CASSLDSLNTEAFF. Here the CDR3 DNA reads TGCGCCAGCAGCCTAGACAGCTTGAACACTGAAGCTTTCTTT.

The V and J genes are TRBV7-2 and TRBJ2-2, with 11 bases identical to TRBD1. The germline V gene encodes CDR1 SGHTA and CDR2 FQGNSA. V gave up 6 bases and J gave up 7 bases; unmatched junction bases: 10. The CDR3 is made up of 16 amino acids. CDR3 protein: CASRHPGQGAVGELFF. The CDR3, as DNA: TGTGCCAGCAGACACCCTGGACAGGGGGCGGTCGGGGAGCTGTTTTTT.

The chain recombines TRBV7-8 with TRBJ2-1; 7 bases are a match to TRBD1. CDR1 and CDR2 (germline): SGHVS, FQNEAQ. This CDR3 contains 13 residues. J was trimmed by 6 bases and V by 1 base; bases with no gene match: 0. The CDR3 region has the DNA TGTGCCAGCAGCTTAGACAGGGGCAATGAGCAGTTCTTC. Translating it yields CASSLDRGNEQFF. The variable domain in full, completed from reference TRBV7-8 and TRBJ2-1, reads GAGVSQSPRYKVAKRGQDVALRCDPISGHVSLFWYQQALGQGPEFLTYFQNEAQLDKSGLPSDRFFAERPEGSVSTLKIQRTQQEDSAVYLCASSLDRGNEQFFGPGTRLTVL.

The rearrangement joins TRBV6-1 to TRBJ2-7, with D possibly being TRBD2 (5 bases). This CDR3 is built from 13 residues. From germline, CDR1 is MNHNS and CDR2 SASEGT. Trimming removed 5 bases at V and 3 bases at J, with 11 bases between. CDR3 in DNA: TGTGCCAGCAGTCCCGGGGTCCTCTACGAGCAGTACTTC. This gives the protein CASSPGVLYEQYF.

CDR3 DNA: TGTGCCTGGAGGCCGAGGGGAATGAGGGGGAAGTCCGAGCAGTACTTC. Protein product: CAWRPRGMRGKSEQYF. V and J are TRBV30 and TRBJ2-7; the D gene is possibly TRBD1 (6 bases). Trimming took 3 bases from V and 6 from J, leaving 24 bases between them. Germline V gene sequence: CDR1 GTSNPN, CDR2 SVGIG (reference sequence). The CDR3 has 16 residues.

This sequence joins TRBV11-2 and TRBJ2-3; 14 nucleotides match TRBD2. Per the germline V gene, CDR1 is SGHAT and CDR2 is FQNNGV. The V segment lost 5 bases and the J segment 3 bases; nucleotides outside the gene matches: 7. There are 17 residues in the CDR3. The CDR3 sequence: CASSRLAGGRQTDTQYF. DNA of the CDR3: TGTGCCAGCAGCCGACTAGCGGGGGGGCGTCAGACAGATACGCAGTATTTT.

CDR3 nucleotides: TGCGCCAGCAGCCAGCCAACCGGGATCTCCTACGAGCAGTACTTC. This sequence encodes CASSQPTGISYEQYF. The chain carries TRBV4-1 and TRBJ2-7; tentative D call: TRBD2 (5 bases). Trimming shortened V by 3 bases and J by 0 bases, and 12 bases separated the two germline ends. The germline gives CDR1 MGHRA, CDR2 YSYEKL. The CDR3 consists of 15 residues.

The chain has TRBV6-1 and TRBJ2-7; 9 bases map to TRBD1. V lost 6 bases, J lost 9 bases, and 12 bases stayed unmatched. This CDR3 region has 14 residues. CDR1 is MNHNS, CDR2 SASEGT, per germline. Here the CDR3 DNA reads TGTGCCAGCAGGCCCGCGGGACAGGGAAGTTGGCAGTACTTC. As protein: CASRPAGQGSWQYF.

The chain has TRBV11-2 and TRBJ2-1, with TRBD2 as a possible D gene (6 bases). The CDR3 contains 13 residues. Deletions cut 4 bases from V and 7 bases from J, with 11 bases between. Germline V lookup: CDR1 SGHAT, CDR2 FQNNGV. The CDR3 sequence: CASSSGLSNEQFF. The CDR3 bases are TGTGCCAGCAGCTCCGGACTATCGAATGAGCAGTTCTTC.